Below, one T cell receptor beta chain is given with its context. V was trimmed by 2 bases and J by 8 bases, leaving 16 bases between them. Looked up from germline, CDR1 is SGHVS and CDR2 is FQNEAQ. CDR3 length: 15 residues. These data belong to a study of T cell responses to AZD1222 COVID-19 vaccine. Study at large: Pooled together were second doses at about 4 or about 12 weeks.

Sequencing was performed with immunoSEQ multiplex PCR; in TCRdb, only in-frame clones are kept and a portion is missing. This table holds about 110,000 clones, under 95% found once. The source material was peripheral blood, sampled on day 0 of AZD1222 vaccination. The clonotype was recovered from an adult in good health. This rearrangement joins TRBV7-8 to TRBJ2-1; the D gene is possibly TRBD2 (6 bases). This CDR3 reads CASSLYVGGRYEQFF. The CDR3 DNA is TGTGCCAGCAGCTTATACGTCGGAGGGCGGTATGAGCAGTTCTTC.